The entry that follows covers one TCR beta chain sequence. This clonotype is characterized as medium-sized (0.01 to 0.1%). The specificity of this receptor is unknown. No base quality values were provided; no much bigger clone lies one nucleotide off. These data originate in a study of spatial heterogeneity in lung cancer (dated by TCRdb to about 2019). About the investigation overall: More beta-chain than alpha-chain transcripts were consistently detected, likely reflecting higher beta-chain transcript abundance. Nonsynonymous mutation counts, determined by whole-exome sequencing of tumor tissue, were related to features of the TCR repertoire. In the raw uncorrected reads, each unique combination of TCR and UMI appeared more than ten times on average. At surgery, both alpha and beta chains were TCR-sequenced in under 250 tumor regions, roughly 64 matched nontumor lung samples and a few dozen PBMC samples. In tumor regions, TCR transcript counts showed a strong correlation with a T cell transcriptional module score derived from matched bulk RNA-seq. In non-small cell lung cancer, the study quantitatively compared TCR alpha and beta repertoires across several tumor regions, matched nontumor lung, and blood. Study-wide findings and limitations: TCR-seq coverage of tumor T cells was estimated to be only approximately 7% for alpha chains and approximately 12% for beta chains. The count of ubiquitous expanded TCRs correlated with the count of ubiquitous nonsynonymous mutations, and the count of regional expanded TCRs correlated with the count of regional nonsynonymous mutations. Confirming at a functional level the hypothesis that regional TCRs recognize regional mutations was considered to require additional single-cell paired TCR alpha and beta sequencing. A correlation was observed between the number of expanded intratumoral alpha and beta TCRs and the tumor nonsynonymous mutation count.

The sample's time point label is to be understood as: sample taken at primary tumor resection. Samples were obtained from about 69 patients with early-stage, untreated non-small cell lung cancer from the lung TRACERx cohort. Without any cell sorting, TCR sequencing was performed on whole RNA extracted either from tumor and nontumor lung tissue or from cryopreserved PBMC samples. Only patients with enough RNA available from two or more tumor regions were chosen for TCR sequencing. Tumor and adjacent nontumor lung specimens were reviewed by a lung pathologist before selection. The CDR3 measures 16 amino acids from cysteine to phenylalanine. Only CDR3 DNA remains: 48 bases, in frame from the first base. V is trimmed back by 0 bases and J by 5 bases, and the junction contains 7 bases that no gene match accounts for. CDR1 and CDR2, per the germline V gene, are SGHRS and YFSETQ. The library relied on 5' RACE. The listed sequencing device is NextSeq 500. The TCR library protocol attached a unique molecular identifier to each TCR cDNA molecule to allow correction of PCR and sequencing errors. Per the source publication's procedure: TCR identification, UMI-based error correction and CDR3 extraction were all carried out with Decombinator tools. Expanded TCRs were defined as those above a frequency of 2 per 1,000, corresponding to the top 1% of the tumor frequency distribution. Expanded tumor TCRs statistically deemed absent (corrected P<0.05) from at least one tumor region were classed as regional, and all other expanded tumor TCRs were classed as ubiquitous. Rényi diversity was computed with the R vegan package after subsampling each repertoire 100 times to 5,000 TCRs. CDR3 similarity networks were constructed using string-kernel similarity of amino acid triplets, with links drawn between CDR3s whose pairwise similarity was above 0.82. TCRdb reran the public reads through fastp at Q25 and MiXCR, keeping productive beta chains. Rows with a matching CDR3 protein are joined into one entry that keeps the most common DNA and genes. TCRdb assigned the V and J calls; the authors' analysis was not used. For this sample there are about 7,800 distinct CDR3 sequences; approximately 19% appear just once. The ten largest account for more than 10% of the sample.

The sequence was obtained from a female donor with early-stage non-small cell lung cancer. Recombination joined TRBV5-1 with TRBJ2-2, and TRBD1 matches 7 of the central bases. The specimen was lung tumor tissue, collected at surgery. The bases read TGCGCCAGCAGCTTGGCGCCAGGGGGAGATACCGGGGAGCTGTTTTTT. It encodes CASSLAPGGDTGELFF.